This T cell receptor beta chain was sequenced during a study of blood T cells in healthy people across ages. This clonotype was counted a few times. The second PCR ran about 6 to 12 cycles with a sample-barcoded 5' primer and J-beta primers. Each CDR3 protein gets one entry after TCRdb re-called the 5' RACE reads with MiXCR. The repertoire holds about 1.8 million distinct CDR3 sequences, with about 50% as singletons. After removal of 5 bases from V and 3 bases from J, the junction contained 7 bases not matched to a gene. Per germline, CDR1 LGHNA and CDR2 YNFKEQ. This CDR3 has 16 residues. The receptor was derived from a woman in her forties in good health. Sequencing was performed on blood. V and J are TRBV4-2 and TRBJ2-5; 12 nucleotides match TRBD2. CDR3 DNA sequence: TGTGCCAGCAGCAGGCGGACTAGCGGGGATGAAGAGACCCAGTACTTC. Encoded protein: CASSRRTSGDEETQYF.